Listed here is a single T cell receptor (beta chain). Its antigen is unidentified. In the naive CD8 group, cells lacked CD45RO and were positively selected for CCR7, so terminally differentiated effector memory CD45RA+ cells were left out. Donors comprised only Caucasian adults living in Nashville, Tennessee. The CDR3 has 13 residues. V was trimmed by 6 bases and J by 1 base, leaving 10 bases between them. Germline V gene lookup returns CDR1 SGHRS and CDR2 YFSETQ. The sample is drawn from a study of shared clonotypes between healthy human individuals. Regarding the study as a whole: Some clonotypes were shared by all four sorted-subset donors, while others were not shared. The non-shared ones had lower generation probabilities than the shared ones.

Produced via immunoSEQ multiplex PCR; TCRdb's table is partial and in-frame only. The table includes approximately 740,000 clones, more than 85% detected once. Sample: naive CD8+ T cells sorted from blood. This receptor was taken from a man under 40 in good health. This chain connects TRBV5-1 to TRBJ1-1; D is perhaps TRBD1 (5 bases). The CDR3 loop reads CASTPRGNTEAFF. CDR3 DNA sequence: TGCGCCAGCACCCCTAGGGGGAACACTGAAGCTTTCTTT. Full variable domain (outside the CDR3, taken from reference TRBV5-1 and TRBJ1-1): KAGVTQTPRYLIKTRGQQVTLSCSPISGHRSVSWYQQTPGQGLQFLFEYFSETQRNKGNFPGRFSGRQFSNSRSEMNVSTLELGDSALYLCASTPRGNTEAFFGQGTRLTVV.